The clone carrying this T cell receptor (beta chain) has just one count. The antigen remains undetermined. Only in-frame clones appear in the TCRdb table, and some are missing; sequencing was by immunoSEQ multiplex PCR. The sample gives fewer than 1.4 million clones, approximately 80% of which show up once; 0.6% to 0.7% is in the top ten. This entry belongs to a study of shared clonotypes between healthy human individuals. The study's findings and limits: Donor clonotype sharing was expected to depend on sequencing depth.

This CDR3 contains 17 residues. Looked up from germline, CDR1 is MNHEY and CDR2 is SMNVEV (reference sequence). With 1 base clipped from V and 3 bases from J, the junction kept 11 bases outside the gene matches. This rearrangement joins TRBV27 to TRBJ2-5, with 7 bases matching TRBD2. Source material: memory CD4+ T cells from PBMCs. Subset noted: CD45RA-negative fraction. The receptor's source is a man younger than 30 in good health. Some clones in this sample may be carry-over from other donors' samples. Written as DNA, the CDR3 is TGTGCCAGCAGTTTATATTTAAGCGGGACCATTGAAGAGACCCAGTACTTC. Translated, it gives CASSLYLSGTIEETQYF.